This TCR beta chain was profiled in a study of a mutant IDH1 vaccine in newly diagnosed glioma. To note about this clone: Its target is unknown.

Germline lookup yields CDR1 LNHDA and CDR2 SQIVND (reference sequence). The CDR3 has 14 residues. Between the trimmed V and J ends, which lost 8 bases and 2 bases, there was a span of 15 bases. This sample's time point: week 5, during vaccination. Every single dose of the vaccine, 300 ug of mutant IDH1 20-mer peptide, came with topical imiquimod. Measured with immunoSEQ multiplex PCR; TCRdb has only the in-frame clones, and not every one. The table shows 70,000 to 90,000 clones, with about 91% occurring only once. The chain is built from TRBV19 and TRBJ1-2, with D hard to call. The clonotype was recovered from a woman in her fifties or sixties with glioma. The sample was PBMCs, taken from a glioma patient whose treatment included an IDH1 peptide vaccine. As DNA, the CDR3 is TGTGCCAGTCGACCTCTGGTCCCAAACTATGGCTACACCTTC. Amino acid sequence: CASRPLVPNYGYTF.